Each of the 19 T cell receptor beta chains below was sequenced from the same sample in a study of blood T cell repertoires in COVID-19. Sequencing was performed with immunoSEQ multiplex PCR; in TCRdb, only in-frame clones are kept and a portion is missing. The table includes more than 250,000 clones, around 80% detected once. The sequencing sample was made of peripheral blood. The receptors here all came from a woman aged 45-65 years with acute or convalescent COVID-19.

The chain employs TRBV7-8 and TRBJ1-2; D is uncertain. V was cut by 3 bases and J by 5 bases, with 7 bases left in between. Germline V lookup: CDR1 SGHVS, CDR2 FQNEAQ. The CDR3 spans 12 residues. CDR3 DNA: TGTGCCAGCAGCTTGGCGGAATATGGCTACACCTTC. Translated: CASSLAEYGYTF.

The V call is TRBV7-6, the J call TRBJ1-1; 8 nucleotides agree with TRBD1. Germline CDR1 and CDR2: SGHVS and FNYEAQ. The CDR3 length is 17 residues. V shed 5 bases, J shed 0 bases, and the junction held 11 bases outside the gene matches. The CDR3 DNA follows: TGTGCCAGCAGCAGCCGACAGGGGATAGGCATGAACACTGAAGCTTTCTTT. Amino acid sequence: CASSSRQGIGMNTEAFF.

V gene TRBV3-1 (or the pseudogene TRBV3-2) combines with J gene TRBJ1-2; TRBD1 aligns across 7 bases. CDR1 and CDR2 from the germline V gene are LGHDT and YNNKEL (reference sequence). J lost 2 bases, V lost 4 bases, and 4 bases had no gene match. CDR3 length: 14 amino acids. CDR3 sequence (DNA): TGTGCCAGCAGCCGGGACAGCATAAACTATGGCTACACCTTC. This encodes CASSRDSINYGYTF.

CDR3 sequence: CASSYLIGTEGTDTQYF. The CDR3 DNA reads as TGTGCCAGCAGCTACCTCATCGGGACAGAAGGCACAGATACGCAGTATTTT. The gene calls are TRBV7-9 and TRBJ2-3; 7 bases are shared with TRBD1. CDR3 size: 17 residues. CDR1 and CDR2 from the germline V gene are SEHNR and FQNEAQ (reference sequence). Germline trimming cut 4 bases from V and 1 base from J; bases unmatched to any gene: 11.

The chain uses TRBV9 and TRBJ1-2, with 7 bases fitting TRBD1. This CDR3 region has 16 residues. J lost 5 bases, V lost 0 bases, and 10 bases had no gene match. The germline CDR1 and CDR2 sequences are SGDLS and YYNGEE. The CDR3 protein is CASSVVVDPGGYGYTF. CDR3 nucleotide sequence: TGTGCCAGCAGCGTAGTAGTAGACCCAGGGGGTTATGGCTACACCTTC.

The chain is built from TRBV5-6 and TRBJ1-2, with 7 bases lining up with TRBD1. Trimming cost V 4 bases and J 6 bases; bases outside gene matches: 12. The germline V gene has CDR1 SGHDT and CDR2 YYEEEE. The CDR3 covers 15 residues. The CDR3 protein is CASSPATTGNHGYTF. The DNA of the CDR3 is TGTGCCAGCAGCCCTGCGACGACAGGGAATCATGGCTACACCTTC.

The V call is TRBV19, the J call TRBJ1-4; 11 positions match TRBD1. The V gene end was trimmed by 1 base and the J gene end by 7 bases; junction bases not matched to a gene: 5. This CDR3 has 16 residues. The germline V gene has CDR1 LNHDA and CDR2 SQIVND (reference sequence). The CDR3 loop is CASSIGTGGVGEKLFF. CDR3 bases: TGTGCCAGTAGTATAGGGACAGGGGGCGTTGGTGAAAAACTGTTTTTT.

J is TRBJ1-6 and V is TRBV7-2; no reliable D call. The CDR3 contains 16 residues. V gave up 1 base and J gave up 5 bases, with 12 bases separating them. The V gene's germline CDR1 is SGHTA and CDR2 FQGNSA. CDR3: CASSLDGDPNNSPLHF. As DNA, the CDR3 is TGTGCCAGCAGCTTAGACGGTGATCCTAATAATTCACCCCTCCACTTT.

The rearrangement joins TRBV19 to TRBJ1-1, with a possible D match to TRBD1 (5 bases). Germline V gene lookup returns CDR1 LNHDA and CDR2 SQIVND (reference sequence). Trimming removed 7 bases at V and 4 bases at J, with 19 bases between. The CDR3 is 15 amino acids. The CDR3 reads CASTIGGGVRTEAFF. In DNA form, the CDR3 reads TGTGCCAGTACTATTGGGGGAGGGGTGCGCACTGAAGCTTTCTTT.

The rearrangement uses TRBV10-3 and TRBJ2-1, with 10 nucleotides matching TRBD2. The CDR3 consists of 15 residues. Germline loops: CDR1 ENHRY, CDR2 SYGVKD. Trimming cost V 2 bases and J 6 bases; bases outside gene matches: 4. The CDR3 DNA reads TGTGCCATCAGTGAGGCAAGCGGGAGGGGCAATGAGCAGTTCTTC. Translation: CAISEASGRGNEQFF.

This clone was found many times. V usage is TRBV5-5 and J usage is TRBJ1-4; D is ambiguous. V lost 8 bases to trimming and J lost 0 bases, with 8 bases between them. This CDR3 region has 13 residues. Germline V lookup: CDR1 SGHKS, CDR2 YYEKEE (reference sequence). The CDR3 DNA reads as TGTGCCAGTTGCTTAGCAACTAATGAAAAACTGTTTTTT. Protein: CASCLATNEKLFF. Full variable domain (rest looked up from reference TRBV5-5 and TRBJ1-4): DAGVTQSPTHLIKTRGQQVTLRCSPISGHKSVSWYQQVLGQGPQFIFQYYEKEERGRGNFPDRFSARQFPNYSSELNVNALLLGDSALYLCASCLATNEKLFFGSGTQLSVL.

This clone was picked up many times. CDR3 region: CASSEAGGDQPQHF. In nucleotides, the CDR3 is TGTGCCAGCAGTGAGGCCGGGGGGGATCAGCCCCAGCATTTT. The chain recombines TRBV25-1 with TRBJ1-5; TRBD1 might be the D (5 bases). Trimming stripped 3 bases from V and 5 bases from J, with 11 bases between. The CDR3 extends over 14 amino acids. CDR1 and CDR2 (germline): MGHDK, SYGVNS.

This clone turned up a few times. The chain links TRBV19 to TRBJ1-1; 7 bases match TRBD1. The CDR3 consists of 17 residues. The germline V gene has CDR1 LNHDA and CDR2 SQIVND (reference sequence). The junction had 11 bases not matched to a gene; V was cut back by 1 base and J by 3 bases. This CDR3 is CASSIGRWGQKDTEAFF. DNA for the CDR3: TGTGCCAGTAGTATAGGCCGTTGGGGACAGAAGGACACTGAAGCTTTCTTT.

The CDR3 spells CASSSNGQTHQGYTF. CDR3 in DNA: TGTGCCAGCAGCTCGAACGGACAGACCCATCAGGGCTACACCTTC. The V call is TRBV5-5, the J call TRBJ1-2; D possibly corresponds to TRBD1 (6 bases). The CDR3 contains 15 residues. Germline V gene lookup returns CDR1 SGHKS and CDR2 YYEKEE (reference sequence). The V end was cut by 3 bases, the J end by 8 bases, with 20 bases between. Combining the CDR3 with reference TRBV5-5 and TRBJ1-2 gives the whole variable domain DAGVTQSPTHLIKTRGQQVTLRCSPISGHKSVSWYQQVLGQGPQFIFQYYEKEERGRGNFPDRFSARQFPNYSSELNVNALLLGDSALYLCASSSNGQTHQGYTFGSGTRLTVV.

The V and J genes are TRBV5-5 and TRBJ2-1; TRBD2 matches 7 bases. V trimming: 2 bases; J trimming: 4 bases; junction bases outside the gene matches: 3. Per germline, CDR1 SGHKS and CDR2 YYEKEE (reference sequence). The CDR3 sequence is 14 residues long. Here the CDR3 DNA reads TGTGCCAGCAGCTTAGCTAGCGGATACAATGAGCAGTTCTTC. Protein product: CASSLASGYNEQFF.

This chain connects TRBV5-1 to TRBJ1-3, with D unclear. Germline-derived CDR1 and CDR2 are SGHRS and YFSETQ. V gave up 4 bases and J gave up 0 bases, with 8 bases separating them. The CDR3 sequence is 14 residues long. CDR3 coding DNA: TGCGCCAGCAGCCAACTAAGCTCTGGAAACACCATATATTTT. Translated, it gives CASSQLSSGNTIYF.

As to this clone: Other DNA sequences in this specimen translate into the identical CDR3. The chain recombines TRBV18 with TRBJ1-2; 9 nucleotides agree with TRBD1. CDR3 length: 14 amino acids. The junction had 3 bases not matched to a gene; V was cut back by 3 bases and J by 4 bases. Germline-derived CDR1 and CDR2 are KGHSH and LQKENI. As DNA, the CDR3 is TGTGCCAGCTCACCGGGACAGGGTGGCTATGGCTACACCTTC. Amino acids: CASSPGQGGYGYTF.

This clone appeared a few times. J is TRBJ1-3 and V is TRBV12-5; D possibly corresponds to TRBD1 (5 bases). Germline V gives CDR1 LGHNT, CDR2 FRNRAP. CDR3 length: 15 residues. Trimming left V 3 bases short and J 3 bases short, with 12 bases between. The CDR3 bases are TGTGCTAGTGGTTTCGGGCAGGGAAATGGAAACACCATATATTTT. It translates to CASGFGQGNGNTIYF.

This clone has only a few counts. This rearrangement joins TRBV11-1 to TRBJ2-1; 7 bases map to TRBD2. In germline, CDR1 is SGHAT, CDR2 FQDESV (reference sequence). The CDR3 is 15 residues long. V trimming: 3 bases; J trimming: 4 bases; junction bases outside the gene matches: 6. The CDR3 nucleotides are TGTGCCAGCAGCTTTGGGCGGGGGAGTTACAATGAGCAGTTCTTC. Its translation is CASSFGRGSYNEQFF.